These T cell receptor beta chains were read from a single sample in a study of blood T cell repertoires in COVID-19. Profiling relied on immunoSEQ multiplex PCR, and the TCRdb table lists in-frame clones only, not all of them. The table has about 340,000 clones, more than 90% seen once. Sequencing was performed on PBMCs or T cells enriched from blood (not recorded which). The origin of the receptors is a woman aged 25 to 39 who had recovered from COVID-19. CDR3s include the opening cysteine and the closing phenylalanine or tryptophan. Each record gives: J gene, V gene, clone size, D gene, CDR3 protein, CDR3 DNA. A D gene is named only where the DNA matches it firmly. Part of the rows lack a size; the others show once, few, many or a class for expanded clones.

J: TRBJ2-7; V: TRBV13; size: -; D: -; CDR3: CASSLGSQGPYEQYF; DNA: TGTGCCAGCAGCTTAGGTTCCCAGGGCCCATACGAGCAGTACTTC
J: TRBJ1-2; V: TRBV4-1; size: -; D: -; CDR3: CASSPGGGDNYGYTF; DNA: TGCGCCAGCAGCCCCGGAGGGGGGGATAACTATGGCTACACCTTC
J: TRBJ2-5; V: TRBV7-2; size: -; D: -; CDR3: CASSFQGRETQYF; DNA: TGTGCCAGCAGCTTTCAGGGTCGAGAGACCCAGTACTTC
J: TRBJ2-5; V: TRBV10-3; size: -; D: TRBD2; CDR3: CAISESTSGGKETQYF; DNA: TGTGCCATCAGTGAGTCGACTAGCGGGGGTAAAGAGACCCAGTACTTC
J: TRBJ2-1; V: TRBV5-1; size: once; D: TRBD1; CDR3: CASSLAQGAYEQFF; DNA: TGCGCCAGCAGCTTGGCCCAGGGGGCTTATGAGCAGTTCTTC
J: TRBJ1-2; V: TRBV7-2; size: -; D: TRBD1; CDR3: CASSLDTGQYGYTF; DNA: TGTGCCAGCAGCTTAGATACGGGACAGTATGGCTACACCTTC
J: TRBJ1-1; V: TRBV10-3; size: -; D: TRBD1; CDR3: CAISESNRGSEAFF; DNA: TGTGCCATCAGTGAGTCCAACAGGGGCTCGGAAGCTTTCTTT
J: TRBJ2-2; V: TRBV28; size: -; D: -; CDR3: CASSLYQGPHTGELFF; DNA: TGTGCCAGCAGTTTATATCAGGGGCCACACACCGGGGAGCTGTTTTTT
J: TRBJ1-4; V: TRBV5-6; size: -; D: -; CDR3: CASSLGGATNEKLFF; DNA: TGTGCCAGCAGCTTAGGGGGAGCAACTAATGAAAAACTGTTTTTT
J: TRBJ2-1; V: TRBV5-4; size: -; D: -; CDR3: CASAGGSSYNEQFF; DNA: TGTGCCAGCGCGGGCGGTAGCTCCTACAATGAGCAGTTCTTC
J: TRBJ1-6; V: TRBV6-1; size: -; D: -; CDR3: CASSDYTGGSLHF; DNA: TGTGCCAGCAGTGATTATACGGGGGGATCCCTCCACTTT
J: TRBJ2-3; V: TRBV11-2; size: -; D: -; CDR3: CASSLVVDSSTDTQYF; DNA: TGTGCCAGCAGCTTAGTGGTGGACAGCAGCACAGATACGCAGTATTTT
J: TRBJ1-3; V: TRBV28; size: -; D: -; CDR3: CASNAGHSGNTIYF; DNA: TGTGCCAGCAACGCGGGCCACTCTGGAAACACCATATATTTT
J: TRBJ2-3; V: TRBV4-2; size: -; D: -; CDR3: CASSQGLYLTDTQYF; DNA: TGTGCCAGCAGCCAAGGACTATATCTCACAGATACGCAGTATTTT
J: TRBJ1-5; V: TRBV7-2; size: once; D: TRBD1; CDR3: CASSLVPGGGQPQHF; DNA: TGTGCCAGCAGCTTAGTCCCAGGGGGTGGCCAGCCCCAGCATTTT
J: TRBJ2-1; V: TRBV28; size: -; D: TRBD2; CDR3: CASSLHSLGAGGDNEQFF; DNA: TGTGCCAGCAGTTTACACAGTCTAGGCGCGGGAGGGGACAATGAGCAGTTCTTC
J: TRBJ2-5; V: TRBV5-1; size: -; D: -; CDR3: CASSLGAGVGETQYF; DNA: TGCGCCAGCAGCTTGGGCGCAGGGGTCGGGGAGACCCAGTACTTC
J: TRBJ2-7; V: TRBV3-1/TRBV3-2; size: once; D: TRBD1; CDR3: CASSQVPGGQGLYEQYF; DNA: TGTGCCAGCAGCCAAGTCCCGGGGGGACAGGGCCTATACGAGCAGTACTTC
J: TRBJ2-2; V: TRBV10-3; size: -; D: -; CDR3: CAISESRGLSNTGELFF; DNA: TGTGCCATCAGTGAGTCGAGGGGACTTTCGAACACCGGGGAGCTGTTTTTT
J: TRBJ1-2; V: TRBV11-2; size: -; D: TRBD1; CDR3: CASSPDRGPGYTF; DNA: TGTGCCAGCAGCCCAGACAGGGGGCCTGGCTACACCTTC
J: TRBJ2-7; V: TRBV27; size: -; D: TRBD2; CDR3: CASSYRTRSEQYF; DNA: TGTGCCAGCAGCTACCGGACTAGGAGTGAGCAGTACTTC
J: TRBJ1-1; V: TRBV6-4; size: -; D: -; CDR3: CAIPPRGSEAFF; DNA: TGTGCCATACCACCTAGGGGAAGTGAAGCTTTCTTT
J: TRBJ1-1; V: TRBV28; size: -; D: -; CDR3: CASSFRQKNTEAFF; DNA: TGTGCCAGCAGTTTTCGACAGAAGAACACTGAAGCTTTCTTT
J: TRBJ2-5; V: TRBV19; size: once; D: -; CDR3: CASSIRRLAAQETQYF; DNA: TGTGCCAGTAGTATTAGACGGTTAGCCGCCCAAGAGACCCAGTACTTC
J: TRBJ2-1; V: TRBV7-9; size: -; D: TRBD2; CDR3: CASSPDSTSGLYNEQFF; DNA: TGTGCCAGCAGCCCGGACTCGACTAGCGGACTGTACAATGAGCAGTTCTTC
J: TRBJ2-5; V: TRBV27; size: -; D: TRBD2; CDR3: CASSLGLAGGPGETQYF; DNA: TGTGCCAGCAGTCTCGGACTAGCGGGAGGGCCGGGGGAGACCCAGTACTTC
J: TRBJ2-3; V: TRBV6-2/TRBV6-3; size: -; D: -; CDR3: CASSYGSSSTDTQYF; DNA: TGTGCCAGCAGTTACGGGTCTAGCAGCACAGATACGCAGTATTTT
J: TRBJ2-3; V: TRBV5-8; size: -; D: TRBD2; CDR3: CASSREREWGTDTQYF; DNA: TGTGCCAGCAGCCGGGAGCGGGAGTGGGGCACAGATACGCAGTATTTT
J: TRBJ2-1; V: TRBV27; size: -; D: TRBD1; CDR3: CASSHGDRANEQFF; DNA: TGTGCCAGCTCCCACGGGGACAGGGCTAATGAGCAGTTCTTC
J: TRBJ2-3; V: TRBV9; size: -; D: TRBD2; CDR3: CASSVGSGGASTDTQYF; DNA: TGTGCCAGCAGCGTTGGTAGCGGGGGAGCTAGCACAGATACGCAGTATTTT
J: TRBJ1-2; V: TRBV24-1; size: -; D: TRBD1; CDR3: CATSDPGQGAANYGYTF; DNA: TGTGCCACCAGTGATCCCGGACAGGGGGCTGCTAACTATGGCTACACCTTC
J: TRBJ2-1; V: TRBV3-1/TRBV3-2; size: once; D: TRBD2; CDR3: CASSQIPLAGPLGSEQFF; DNA: TGTGCCAGCAGCCAAATCCCCCTAGCGGGCCCTCTTGGAAGTGAGCAGTTCTTC
J: TRBJ1-4; V: TRBV4-3; size: -; D: -; CDR3: CASSQGAGVNEKLFF; DNA: TGCGCCAGCAGCCAAGGGGCAGGCGTTAATGAAAAACTGTTTTTT
J: TRBJ2-2; V: TRBV5-1; size: -; D: TRBD2; CDR3: CASSLKRGETTGELFF; DNA: TGCGCCAGCAGCCTAAAGCGGGGGGAGACCACCGGGGAGCTGTTTTTT
J: TRBJ2-5; V: TRBV10-3; size: -; D: TRBD2; CDR3: CASGPGLAGEGVETQYF; DNA: TGTGCCAGCGGGCCGGGACTAGCGGGAGAAGGTGTGGAGACCCAGTACTTC
J: TRBJ2-2; V: TRBV25-1; size: -; D: TRBD2; CDR3: CASRESRLAGATGELFF; DNA: TGTGCCAGCAGGGAATCTAGACTAGCGGGAGCGACCGGGGAGCTGTTTTTT
J: TRBJ1-3; V: TRBV9; size: -; D: TRBD1; CDR3: CASSADRGGWNTIYF; DNA: TGTGCCAGCAGCGCAGACAGGGGTGGGTGGAACACCATATATTTT
J: TRBJ2-7; V: TRBV2; size: -; D: -; CDR3: CASSGGPWYSYEQYF; DNA: TGTGCCAGCAGTGGGGGCCCCTGGTACTCCTACGAGCAGTACTTC
J: TRBJ2-2; V: TRBV18; size: -; D: -; CDR3: CASSPGQNTGELFF; DNA: TGTGCCAGCTCTCCGGGACAGAACACCGGGGAGCTGTTTTTT
J: TRBJ1-3; V: TRBV9; size: -; D: -; CDR3: CASSVGNSGNTIYF; DNA: TGTGCCAGCAGCGTTGGCAACTCTGGAAACACCATATATTTT
J: TRBJ1-1; V: TRBV27; size: -; D: -; CDR3: CASSYDRNTEAFF; DNA: TGTGCCAGCAGTTACGACAGGAACACTGAAGCTTTCTTT
J: TRBJ2-3; V: TRBV7-2; size: -; D: TRBD2; CDR3: CASSGGLVSTQYF; DNA: TGTGCCAGCAGCGGGGGACTAGTATCGACGCAGTATTTT
J: TRBJ1-1; V: TRBV5-1; size: -; D: -; CDR3: CASSLDSTDTEAFF; DNA: TGCGCCAGCAGCTTGGATTCCACGGACACTGAAGCTTTCTTT
J: TRBJ1-2; V: TRBV30; size: -; D: TRBD1; CDR3: CAWSVDRGLGYTF; DNA: TGTGCCTGGAGTGTCGACAGGGGGCTTGGCTACACCTTC
J: TRBJ2-4; V: TRBV18; size: -; D: -; CDR3: CASSPVERKGGPAKNIQYF; DNA: TGTGCCAGCTCACCAGTGGAACGGAAAGGAGGGCCAGCCAAAAACATTCAGTACTTC
J: TRBJ1-2; V: TRBV2; size: -; D: -; CDR3: CASTYAGYGYTF; DNA: TGTGCCAGCACCTACGCAGGGTATGGCTACACCTTC
J: TRBJ2-1; V: TRBV4-3; size: -; D: TRBD2; CDR3: CASSQVLGGRAGNEQFF; DNA: TGCGCCAGCAGCCAAGTACTTGGGGGGAGGGCCGGCAATGAGCAGTTCTTC
J: TRBJ2-1; V: TRBV18; size: -; D: TRBD2; CDR3: CASSPQGLAGGPPPNEQFF; DNA: TGTGCCAGCTCACCACAGGGACTAGCGGGAGGGCCGCCGCCAAATGAGCAGTTCTTC